This T cell receptor (beta chain) was obtained from a study of cytomegalovirus exposure and HLA in healthy donors. Study observations and caveats: As a later analysis showed, a missense DCLRE1C variant was linked to trimming of TCR beta V- and J-genes.

PCR employed 60 Vbeta and 13 Jbeta primers. The table came from immunoSEQ multiplex PCR; TCRdb's copy has only in-frame clones and leaves some out. The sample contains about 130,000 clones, approximately 61% of which appear only once. Germline V gives CDR1 SNHLY, CDR2 FYNNEI. This CDR3 is built from 15 residues. The ends were cut back, 6 bases at V and 0 bases at J, with 12 bases in the middle. For this clone: Its antigen is not known.

The chain carries TRBV2 and TRBJ1-3; no clear D. The sequence derives from a human donor in good health. The sample comprised PBMCs. CDR3 nucleotide sequence: TGTGCCAGCAGGGGAGCGGGAAGCTCTGGAAACACCATATATTTT. Its protein is CASRGAGSSGNTIYF.